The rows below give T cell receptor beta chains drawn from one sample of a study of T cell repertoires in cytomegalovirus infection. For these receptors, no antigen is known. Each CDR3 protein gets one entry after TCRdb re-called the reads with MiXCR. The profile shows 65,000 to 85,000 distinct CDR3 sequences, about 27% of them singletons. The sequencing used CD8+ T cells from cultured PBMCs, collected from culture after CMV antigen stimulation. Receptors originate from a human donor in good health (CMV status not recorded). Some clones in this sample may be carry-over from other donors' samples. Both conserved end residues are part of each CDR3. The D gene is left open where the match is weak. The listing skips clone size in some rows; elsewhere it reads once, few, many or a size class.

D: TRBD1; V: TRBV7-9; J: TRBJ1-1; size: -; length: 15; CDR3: CASSTRTGLNTEAFF; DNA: TGTGCCAGCAGCACCCGGACAGGGCTAAACACTGAAGCTTTCTTT
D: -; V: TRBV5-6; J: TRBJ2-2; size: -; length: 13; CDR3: CASSTMNTGELFF; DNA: TGTGCCAGCAGCACCATGAACACCGGGGAGCTGTTTTTT
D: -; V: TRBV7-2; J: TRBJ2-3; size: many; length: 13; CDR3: CASSRLGTDTQYF; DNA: TGTGCCAGCTCTCGGTTGGGCACAGATACGCAGTATTTT
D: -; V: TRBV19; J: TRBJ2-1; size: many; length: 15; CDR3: CASSPSLSSYNEQFF; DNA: TGTGCCAGTAGTCCATCATTAAGCTCCTACAATGAGCAGTTCTTC
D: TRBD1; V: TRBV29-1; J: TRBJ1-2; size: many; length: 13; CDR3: CSAQQGSIYGYTF; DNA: TGCAGCGCTCAACAGGGGAGTATCTATGGCTACACCTTC
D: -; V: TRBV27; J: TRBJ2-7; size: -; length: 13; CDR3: CASSFGDRREQYF; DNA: TGTGCCAGCAGTTTCGGTGACAGGCGGGAGCAGTACTTC
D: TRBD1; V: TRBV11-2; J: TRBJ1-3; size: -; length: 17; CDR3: CASSLGRTGDSGNTIYF; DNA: TGTGCCAGCAGCTTAGGGAGGACAGGAGACTCTGGAAACACCATATATTTT
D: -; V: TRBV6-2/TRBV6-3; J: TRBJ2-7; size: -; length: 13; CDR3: CATTDRGGDEQYF; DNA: TGTGCCACCACAGACAGGGGAGGGGACGAGCAGTACTTC
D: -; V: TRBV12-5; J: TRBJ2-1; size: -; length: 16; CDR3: CASGLVGGSSYNEQFF; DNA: TGTGCTAGTGGTTTGGTAGGGGGGAGCTCCTACAATGAGCAGTTCTTC
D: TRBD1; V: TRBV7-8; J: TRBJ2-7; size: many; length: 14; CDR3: CASSLAVQGDEQYF; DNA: TGTGCCAGCAGCTTAGCTGTCCAGGGGGACGAGCAGTACTTC
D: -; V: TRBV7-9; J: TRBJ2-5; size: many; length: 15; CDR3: CASSLGGAPGETQYF; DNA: TGTGCCAGCAGCCTGGGGGGCGCCCCGGGGGAGACCCAGTACTTC
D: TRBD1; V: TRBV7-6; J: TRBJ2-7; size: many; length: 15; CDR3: CASSRRQGPSYEQYF; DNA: TGTGCCAGCAGCCGCCGACAGGGACCTTCCTACGAGCAGTACTTC
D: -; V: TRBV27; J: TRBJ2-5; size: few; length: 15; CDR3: CASSPGSPGGETQYF; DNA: TGTGCCAGCAGTCCGGGGAGTCCCGGGGGAGAGACCCAGTACTTC
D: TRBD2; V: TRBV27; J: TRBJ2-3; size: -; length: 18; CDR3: CASTLRRGAITSTDTQYF; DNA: TGTGCCAGCACGCTAAGGCGGGGGGCCATTACTAGCACAGATACGCAGTATTTT
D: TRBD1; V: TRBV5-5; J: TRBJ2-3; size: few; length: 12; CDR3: CASSFDRVGQYF; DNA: TGTGCCAGCAGCTTTGACAGGGTGGGGCAGTATTTT